This TCR beta chain is from a study of blood T cells in healthy people across ages. This clonotype was seen a few times. A J-beta primer mix and a sample-barcoded 5' primer were used in a second PCR of about 7 to 12 cycles. Each CDR3 protein gets one entry after TCRdb re-called the 5' RACE reads with MiXCR. The profile covers roughly 1,000,000 distinct CDR3 sequences, with less than 25% appearing a single time and about 0.69% taken by the ten largest. V gave up 6 bases and J gave up 1 base, with 13 bases separating them. CDR3 length: 16 residues. Germline V CDR1 and CDR2: MDHEN, SYDVKM. These data are also associated with another study on T cells of mothers and their children. That study reports: Maternal samples each gave over 9.5 million TCR beta CDR3 reads, and child samples some 2.8 million each.

The receptor's source is a girl aged 2-10 years in good health. Sequencing was done on a sample of blood. This chain connects TRBV28 to TRBJ2-6; possibly TRBD1 for D (6 bases). The DNA for the CDR3 is TGTGCCAGCAGCTCCACTGACAGGTCTGGGGCCAACGTCCTGACTTTC. Translated: CASSSTDRSGANVLTF. Drawing the rest from reference TRBV28 and TRBJ2-6, the complete variable domain is DVKVTQSSRYLVKRTGEKVFLECVQDMDHENMFWYRQDPGLGLRLIYFSYDVKMKEKGDIPEGYSVSREKKERFSLILESASTNQTSMYLCASSSTDRSGANVLTFGAGSRLTVL.